This T cell receptor (beta chain) was recorded in a study of regulatory T cells in long-lasting Graves disease. Study-level background: Those with persistent Graves' disease had received antithyroid drugs for over 5 years with positive TSH receptor antibodies.

Construction of TCR beta libraries relied on iRepertoire HTBI primers and on Arm-PCR targeting CDR3 regions. TCRdb analysed the multiplex PCR reads with MiXCR anew, one entry per CDR3 protein. The sample has 300,000 to 350,000 distinct CDR3 sequences; less than 20% are singletons. This clonotype was found a few times. What it binds is unknown. Time point noted: persistent/refractory GD, antithyroid drugs over 5 years with positive TRAb. PBMCs provided the RNA from which the TCR library was made. Patients all came to the study from an endocrinology department in Xi'an, China. The V end was cut by 1 base, the J end by 7 bases, with 8 bases between. CDR3 length: 13 residues. Per the germline V gene, CDR1 is MNHEY and CDR2 is SVGAGI. Findings and limits, study-wide: Lower TCR diversity was seen in persistent Graves' patients than in newly diagnosed ones.

This TCR derives from a female donor with Graves disease. The V gene is TRBV6-5, the J gene TRBJ1-5, with D hard to call. The sample consisted of peripheral blood mononuclear cells (PBMCs), taken when the disease was refractory, from a patient treated with antithyroid drugs. The DNA of the CDR3 is TGTGCCAGCAGTTACTTGGGGATCCAGCCCCAGCATTTT. It specifies CASSYLGIQPQHF.